This T cell receptor (beta chain) was obtained from a study of cytomegalovirus exposure and HLA in healthy donors. In the PCR, 60 Vbeta and 13 Jbeta primers were used. This table comes from immunoSEQ multiplex PCR, and its TCRdb copy is limited to in-frame clones, with some not included. The sample yields about 110,000 clones, 77% seen once. With respect to this clone: The antigen remains undetermined.

CDR3 length: 15 amino acids. Germline values: CDR1 LNHDA, CDR2 SQIVND (reference sequence). V dropped 3 bases and J dropped 3; count of bases not matched to a gene: 8. Study observations and caveats: Trimming of TCR beta V- and J-genes showed a link, identified in a later analysis, to a missense DCLRE1C variant. Reported results showed that the classifier diagnosed cytomegalovirus status with high specificity and sensitivity.

The rearrangement uses TRBV19 and TRBJ2-7; 7 bases line up with TRBD1. This clonotype was sampled from a human donor in good health. The sample comprised PBMCs. CDR3 coding DNA: TGTGCCAGTAGTATGGCTCTTCAGGGGGTCTACGAGCAGTACTTC. Amino acids: CASSMALQGVYEQYF. The full variable domain, in which reference TRBV19 and TRBJ2-7 provide the parts outside the CDR3, is DGGITQSPKYLFRKEGQNVTLSCEQNLNHDAMYWYRQDPGQGLRLIYYSQIVNDFQKGDIAEGYSVSREKKESFPLTVTSAQKNPTAFYLCASSMALQGVYEQYFGPGTRLTVT.